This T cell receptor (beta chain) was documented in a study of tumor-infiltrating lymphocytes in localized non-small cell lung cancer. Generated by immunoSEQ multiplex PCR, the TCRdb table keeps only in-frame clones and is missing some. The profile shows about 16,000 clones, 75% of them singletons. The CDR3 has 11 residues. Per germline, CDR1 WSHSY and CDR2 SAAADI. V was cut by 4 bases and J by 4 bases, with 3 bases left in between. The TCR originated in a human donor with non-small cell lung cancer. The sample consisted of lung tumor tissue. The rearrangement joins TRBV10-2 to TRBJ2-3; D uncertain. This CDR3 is CASSGSDTQYF. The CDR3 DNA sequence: TGCGCCAGCAGTGGATCAGATACGCAGTATTTT.